A single T cell receptor (beta chain) is shown here with its context. Antigen unknown. The PCR contained 60 Vbeta and 13 Jbeta primers. Some clones are missing from TCRdb's copy, which holds only in-frame ones; the method was immunoSEQ multiplex PCR. The sample carries 150,000 or so clones, around 74% recorded once. This sample stems from a study of cytomegalovirus exposure and HLA in healthy donors. Study-wide results and caveats: Three chains linked to CMV were shown in vitro to be specific for CMV antigens. Highly shared sequence variants in one cluster were likely a sequencing artifact.

Germline CDR1 and CDR2: MNHNY and SVGAGI (reference sequence). The CDR3 loop spans 14 amino acids. V trimming: 3 bases; J trimming: 6 bases; junction bases outside the gene matches: 5. Specimen: PBMCs. The chain recombines TRBV6-6 with TRBJ2-3, with 8 bases fitting TRBD1. The receptor was derived from a man in his late teens or twenties in good health and CMV-seropositive. The CDR3: CASSYQGAADTQYF. The CDR3 nucleotides read TGTGCCAGCAGTTATCAGGGGGCGGCGGATACGCAGTATTTT.